This T cell receptor (beta chain) was obtained from a study (dated by TCRdb to the early 2010s). Sequencing relied on an Illumina Genome Analyzer IIx. TCRdb reprocessing: public reads trimmed at Q25 with fastp, clones called with MiXCR, in-frame beta chains kept. Entries are consolidated by CDR3 protein sequence, retaining the most common genes and DNA. The sample records about 15,000 distinct CDR3 sequences, about 35% of which are singletons. The top ten clonotypes cover around 16% of the sample. This clonotype was seen many times. Its antigen is currently not known. No base quality values were provided; no much bigger clone lies one nucleotide off. V loses 0 bases, J loses 7 bases, and the germline ends lie 7 bases apart. Reading from cysteine to phenylalanine, the CDR3 counts 13 amino acids. The sequence is cut down to CDR3 DNA, 39 bases in frame from base 1. CDR1 and CDR2 (LGHNA, YSLEER) derive from the germline V gene.

The sequenced sample was blood. This TCR came from a human donor. This chain joins TRBV4-3 to TRBJ1-5; tentative D gene TRBD1, with 5 bases matching. The DNA sequence follows: TGCGCCAGCAGCCAAGATCGGGGGCAGCCCCAGCATTTT. Its product reads: CASSQDRGQPQHF.